Listed below are T cell receptor beta chains from one sample, sequenced in a study of response to subunit inactivated influenza vaccine. Each CDR3 protein is one row after TCRdb ran MiXCR on the RT-PCR reads. The repertoire consists of hundreds of thousands of distinct CDR3 sequences, with more than 15% occurring once and the leading ten covering around a tenth. Sequencing was performed on PBMCs from blood, taken roughly 13 days after vaccination. The receptors shown here come from a man aged 45-60 years who received an inactivated influenza vaccine. Both conserved end residues are part of each CDR3. D genes are given only for firm matches. Only part of the rows carry a size: once, few, many, or a class if the clone is expanded.

J gene | D gene | V gene | clone size | CDR3 DNA | CDR3 protein
TRBJ1-2 | - | TRBV6-2/TRBV6-3 | - | TGTGCCAGCAGTTACAGTGATGGCTACACCTTC | CASSYSDGYTF
TRBJ2-5 | TRBD2 | TRBV11-2 | - | TGTGCCAGCAGCTGGAGCGGGAGGGAGAAAGAGACCCAGTACTTC | CASSWSGREKETQYF
TRBJ2-3 | - | TRBV7-9 | - | TGTGCCAGCAGCTTAGGGTTTCAAGATACGCAGTATTTT | CASSLGFQDTQYF
TRBJ2-7 | TRBD1 | TRBV7-2 | - | TGTGCCAGCAGCTTATTCAGGGGGCCACCATCCTACGAGCAGTACTTC | CASSLFRGPPSYEQYF
TRBJ2-3 | - | TRBV6-2/TRBV6-3 | few | TGTGCCAGCAGCCTACCGACAGTCCCAGATACGCAGTATTTT | CASSLPTVPDTQYF
TRBJ1-2 | TRBD1 | TRBV20-1 | few | TGCAGTGCTGGACAGGACTATGGCTACACCTTC | CSAGQDYGYTF
TRBJ2-1 | TRBD2 | TRBV6-2/TRBV6-3 | - | TGTGCCAGCAGTTCCTTAGCGGGAGGTGATGAGCAGTTCTTC | CASSSLAGGDEQFF
TRBJ1-1 | - | TRBV11-2 | few | TGTGCCAGCAGCTACGGGATAGACACTGAAGCTTTCTTT | CASSYGIDTEAFF
TRBJ2-2 | TRBD2 | TRBV20-1 | - | TGCAGTGCTAGTGGACTAGCGGGAGGAACCACTGGGGAGCTGTTTTTT | CSASGLAGGTTGELFF
TRBJ2-2 | TRBD1 | TRBV29-1 | few | TGCAGCGGTGGGACAGCTTCCACCGGGGAGCTGTTTTTT | CSGGTASTGELFF
TRBJ1-1 | - | TRBV4-1 | few | TGCGCCAGCAGCCAAGGCTTGGGGGTCAACTTCATGAACACTGAAGCTTTCTTT | CASSQGLGVNFMNTEAFF
TRBJ1-1 | - | TRBV19 | - | TGTGCCAGTAGTGACAGGTTGAACACTGAAGCTTTCTTT | CASSDRLNTEAFF
TRBJ2-2 | - | TRBV11-2 | - | TGTGCCAGCAGCCCGATCCGCCAGAACACCGGGGAGCTGTTTTTT | CASSPIRQNTGELFF
TRBJ1-2 | - | TRBV7-2 | many | TGTGCCAGCAGCCGTGATAGACAGGCTGCGGGTGGCTACACCTTC | CASSRDRQAAGGYTF
TRBJ2-6 | - | TRBV20-1 | - | TGCAGTGCTAGAGGGGGGAAAGACAGCCCAGGGGCCAACGTCCTGACTTTC | CSARGGKDSPGANVLTF
TRBJ2-2 | TRBD1 | TRBV6-2/TRBV6-3 | few | TGTGGAAGTCGATTCCGGGACAGGGTAACCGGGGAGCTGTTTTTT | CGSRFRDRVTGELFF
TRBJ2-7 | TRBD1 | TRBV27 | few | TGTGCCAGCAGTCCCCAGACAGGGCACGAGCAGTACTTC | CASSPQTGHEQYF
TRBJ2-1 | - | TRBV25-1 | many | TGTGCCAGCAGTGATACTTCGGGAGTCCCCTACAATGAGCAGTTCTTC | CASSDTSGVPYNEQFF
TRBJ1-5 | - | TRBV28 | - | TGTGCCAGCAGCCCATTGTTCCGGGACGACGGTCCCCAGCATTTT | CASSPLFRDDGPQHF
TRBJ2-5 | - | TRBV10-3 | - | TGTGCCACCGGCGGGACAGTCCAAGAGACCCAGTACTTC | CATGGTVQETQYF
TRBJ1-2 | TRBD1 | TRBV28 | - | TGTGCCAGCAGTGACCGACAGGGCTATGGCTACACCTTC | CASSDRQGYGYTF
TRBJ2-7 | - | TRBV3-1 | few | TGTGCCAGCAGCCAACAACTGTTGGTTGGGCAGTACTTC | CASSQQLLVGQYF
TRBJ2-5 | - | TRBV10-3 | few | TGTGCCATCAGCGACGACGGAATACCGACCCAGTACTTC | CAISDDGIPTQYF
TRBJ1-6 | - | TRBV6-2/TRBV6-3 | - | TGTGCCAGCAGTCCGGACATTAGGGATTCACCCCTCCACTTT | CASSPDIRDSPLHF
TRBJ2-7 | - | TRBV30 | - | TGTGCCTGGAGTGGAACATACCCCTACGAGCAGTACTTC | CAWSGTYPYEQYF
TRBJ1-4 | - | TRBV5-6 | - | TGTGCCAGCAGCTTAAATTTTCTATCGACACCCTGGGGAACTAATGAAAAACTGTTTTTT | CASSLNFLSTPWGTNEKLFF
TRBJ2-2 | - | TRBV5-1 | - | TGCGCCAGCAGCTTGGACACCAGGGAAACCGGGGAGCTGTTTTTT | CASSLDTRETGELFF
TRBJ2-4 | - | TRBV12-3/TRBV12-4 | - | TGTGCCAGCAGTTTAATCGGGACAAGCGACATTCAGTACTTC | CASSLIGTSDIQYF
TRBJ2-3 | TRBD2 | TRBV4-3 | - | TGCGCCAGCAGCCAAGAGGGGACTAGCGGGATGCAATCCTGGACGCAGTATTTT | CASSQEGTSGMQSWTQYF
TRBJ1-3 | - | TRBV12-3/TRBV12-4 | few | TGTGCCAGCAGTATAACAGGGACAGGAAACACCATATATTTT | CASSITGTGNTIYF
TRBJ2-7 | TRBD2 | TRBV6-5 | few | TGTGCCAGCAGGCCGGCGGGGGGCGAGCAGTACTTC | CASRPAGGEQYF
TRBJ2-6 | - | TRBV7-9 | - | TGTGCCAGCAGCTTAGTTCCGTCGGCTGGGGCCAACGTCCTGACTTTC | CASSLVPSAGANVLTF
TRBJ2-5 | - | TRBV9 | - | TGTGCCAGCAACCTAGGAGCCCCTCAGGAGACCCAGTACTTC | CASNLGAPQETQYF
TRBJ2-1 | TRBD1 | TRBV7-2 | few | TGTGCCAGCAGCCTACAGGGGGCCTACAATGAGCAGTTCTTC | CASSLQGAYNEQFF
TRBJ2-1 | TRBD2 | TRBV15 | few | TGTGCCACCAGCAGACTAGCGGGAGGGCCTCGTGAGCAGTTCTTC | CATSRLAGGPREQFF
TRBJ2-7 | - | TRBV21-1 | - | TGTGCCAGCAGCAAAGTGGCCGGACGGCAACCACGAGAGCAGTACTTC | CASSKVAGRQPREQYF
TRBJ2-7 | - | TRBV14 | - | TGTGCCAGCGGACTTAGCGGTATCGCCTACGAGCAGTACTTC | CASGLSGIAYEQYF
TRBJ2-1 | - | TRBV6-2/TRBV6-3 | few | TGTGCCAGCAGTCCCCGGAGGGGACTTAGCTCCTACAATGAGCAGTTCTTC | CASSPRRGLSSYNEQFF
TRBJ2-1 | - | TRBV4-3 | - | TGCGCCAGCAGCCAAGAGAAGGGGGGATCCGAGCAGTTCTTC | CASSQEKGGSEQFF
TRBJ2-1 | - | TRBV6-5 | many | TGTGCCAGCAGTTACGCCGGGGGAGGTGAGCAGTTCTTC | CASSYAGGGEQFF
TRBJ2-1 | TRBD2 | TRBV10-3 | - | TGTGCCATCAGTGTTGGACTAGCGGGCGGCTCCTACAATGAGCAGTTCTTC | CAISVGLAGGSYNEQFF
TRBJ2-1 | - | TRBV4-2 | - | TGTGCCAGCCTGGGGCTGGGACCCAATGAGCAGTTCTTC | CASLGLGPNEQFF
TRBJ2-7 | TRBD2 | TRBV28 | once | TGTGCCAGCAGTTTCTTGCGGGAGGGCCCAAGGGAGCAGTACTTC | CASSFLREGPREQYF
TRBJ2-7 | - | TRBV5-5 | - | TGTGCCAGCAGCCCGAATATAGCCGAGGGGCTCGAGCAGTACTTC | CASSPNIAEGLEQYF
TRBJ2-2 | TRBD2 | TRBV5-1 | few | TGCGCCAGCAGCGGCCTAGCGGTCGCGAACACCGGGGAGCTGTTTTTT | CASSGLAVANTGELFF